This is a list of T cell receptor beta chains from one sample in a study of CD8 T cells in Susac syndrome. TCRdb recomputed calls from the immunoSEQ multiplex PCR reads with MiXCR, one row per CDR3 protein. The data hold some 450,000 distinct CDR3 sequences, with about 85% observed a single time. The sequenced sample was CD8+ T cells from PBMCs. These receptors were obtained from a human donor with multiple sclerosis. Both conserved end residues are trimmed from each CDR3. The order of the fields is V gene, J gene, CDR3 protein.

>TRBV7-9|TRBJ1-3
ASSSPMTNGNTIY
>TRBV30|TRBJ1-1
AWSFRAPGTEAF
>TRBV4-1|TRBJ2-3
ASSLLVTGAADTQY
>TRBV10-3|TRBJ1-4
AISKGVDNEKLF
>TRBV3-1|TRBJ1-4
ASTESGNNEKLF
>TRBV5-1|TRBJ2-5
ASSSGRGRETQY
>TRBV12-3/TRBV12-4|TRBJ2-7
ASTWTGSYEQY
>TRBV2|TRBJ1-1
ASVLAEGTEAF
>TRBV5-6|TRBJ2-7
ASSPTTSPYEQY
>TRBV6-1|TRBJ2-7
ASKSPPGGSYEQY
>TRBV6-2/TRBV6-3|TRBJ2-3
ASGILAGGSSDTQY
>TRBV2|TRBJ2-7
ASSEGGGGYEQY
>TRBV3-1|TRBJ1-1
ASSFGGGDLTEAF
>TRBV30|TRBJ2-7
AWSTDGFYEQY
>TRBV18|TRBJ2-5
ASSPEPRVETQY
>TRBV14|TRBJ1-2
ASSSREAGYT
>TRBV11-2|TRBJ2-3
ASSSNGRQIDTQY
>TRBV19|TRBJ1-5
ASSTTGDNQPQH
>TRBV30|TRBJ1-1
AWSARGMNTEAF
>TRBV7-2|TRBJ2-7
ASSQRQGARYEQY
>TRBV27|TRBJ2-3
ASSSFQVDTDTQY
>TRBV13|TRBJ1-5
ASSLGTGGGQPQH
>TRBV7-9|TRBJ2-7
ASSLVGQDEQY
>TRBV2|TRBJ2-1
ASTAGGSYNEQF
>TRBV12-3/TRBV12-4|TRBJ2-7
ASSSPGTGNYEQY
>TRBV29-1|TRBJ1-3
SVVGISGNTIY
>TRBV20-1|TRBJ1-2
SARIRTFFNYGYT
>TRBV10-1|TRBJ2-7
ASSGGPSSEQY
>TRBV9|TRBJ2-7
ASSVNPGFYEQY
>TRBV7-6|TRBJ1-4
ASSPTNRGEYEKLF
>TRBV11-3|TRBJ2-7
ASSGRSDYEQY
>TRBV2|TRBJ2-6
ASSEYGPSGANVLT
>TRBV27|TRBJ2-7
ASSWGQGGEQY
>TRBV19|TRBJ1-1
ASAKTDLNTEAF
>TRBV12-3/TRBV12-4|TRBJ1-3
AGSQGLFSGNTIY
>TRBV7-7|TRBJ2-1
ASGRQGNEQF
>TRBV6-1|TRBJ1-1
ASSEAGEGSTEAF
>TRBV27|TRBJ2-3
ASTGLADFTDTQY
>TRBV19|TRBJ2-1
ASSIWTSGYNEQF
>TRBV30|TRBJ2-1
AWSVFGNEQF
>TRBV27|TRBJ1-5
ASSSVGGRQPQH